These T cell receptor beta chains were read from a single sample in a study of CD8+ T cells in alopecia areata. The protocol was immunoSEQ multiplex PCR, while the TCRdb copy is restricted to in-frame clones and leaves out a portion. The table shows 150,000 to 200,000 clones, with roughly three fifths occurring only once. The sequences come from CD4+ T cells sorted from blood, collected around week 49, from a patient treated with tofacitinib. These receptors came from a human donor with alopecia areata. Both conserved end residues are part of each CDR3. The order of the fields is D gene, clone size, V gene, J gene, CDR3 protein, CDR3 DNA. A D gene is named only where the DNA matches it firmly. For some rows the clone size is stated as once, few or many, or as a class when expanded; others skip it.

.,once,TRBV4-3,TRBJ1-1,CASSQGAGGNTEAFF,TGCGCCAGCAGCCAAGGGGCGGGGGGGAACACTGAAGCTTTCTTT
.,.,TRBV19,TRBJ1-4,CASSIRTPKGEKLFF,TGTGCCAGTAGTATTCGGACGCCTAAAGGGGAAAAACTGTTTTTT
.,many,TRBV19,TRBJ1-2,CASISSNRANYGYTF,TGTGCCAGTATCTCCAGTAACAGGGCGAACTATGGCTACACCTTC
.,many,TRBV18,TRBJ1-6,CASSPYADSRPLHF,TGTGCCAGCTCACCATATGCTGACAGCCGACCCCTCCACTTT
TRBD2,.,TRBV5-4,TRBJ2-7,CASSLSGLGGEQYF,TGTGCCAGCAGCTTGTCGGGACTAGGTGGTGAGCAGTACTTC
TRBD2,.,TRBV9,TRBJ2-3,CASSGLAGATDTQYF,TGTGCCAGCAGCGGACTAGCGGGGGCCACAGATACGCAGTATTTT
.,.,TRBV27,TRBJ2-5,CASSPRGGGQQETQYF,TGTGCCAGCAGCCCAAGGGGCGGAGGGCAACAAGAGACCCAGTACTTC
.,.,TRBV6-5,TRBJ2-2,CASSSLVRANTGELFF,TGTGCCAGCAGTTCTCTCGTTAGGGCTAACACCGGGGAGCTGTTTTTT
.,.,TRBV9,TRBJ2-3,CASSVDRPGDTQYF,TGTGCCAGCAGCGTAGACAGGCCGGGGGATACGCAGTATTTT
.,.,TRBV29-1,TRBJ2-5,CSVCPDQETQYF,TGCAGCGTTTGCCCGGACCAAGAGACCCAGTACTTC
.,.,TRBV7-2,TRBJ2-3,CASSRRLGTDTQYF,TGTGCCAGCAGTCGTAGACTAGGCACAGATACGCAGTATTTT
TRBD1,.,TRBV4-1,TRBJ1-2,CASSQETGVFGYTF,TGCGCCAGCAGCCAAGAGACAGGGGTTTTCGGCTACACCTTC
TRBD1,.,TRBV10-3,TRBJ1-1,CAISDPGQGASTEAFF,TGTGCCATCAGTGACCCCGGACAGGGGGCTAGCACTGAAGCTTTCTTT
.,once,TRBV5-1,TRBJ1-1,CASSLASSGVNTEAFF,TGCGCCAGCAGCTTGGCCAGTTCGGGGGTGAACACTGAAGCTTTCTTT
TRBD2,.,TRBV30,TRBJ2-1,CASSLTSGGSSYNEQFF,TGTGCCAGCAGCTTGACTAGCGGGGGGAGCTCCTACAATGAGCAGTTCTTC
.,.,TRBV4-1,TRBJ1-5,CASSQAQVSNQPQHF,TGCGCCAGCAGCCAAGCCCAGGTGAGCAATCAGCCCCAGCATTTT
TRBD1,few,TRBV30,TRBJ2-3,CAGLAKDRVVADTQYF,TGTGCCGGGCTAGCCAAGGACAGGGTTGTAGCAGATACGCAGTATTTT
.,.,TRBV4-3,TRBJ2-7,CASSQDLRFYEQYF,TGCGCCAGCAGCCAAGATCTGAGGTTCTACGAGCAGTACTTC
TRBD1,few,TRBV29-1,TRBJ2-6,CSVSGTGGSGANVLTF,TGCAGCGTTTCCGGGACAGGGGGCTCTGGGGCCAACGTCCTGACTTTC
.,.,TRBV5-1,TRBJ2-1,CASSWDGDNEQFF,TGCGCCAGCAGCTGGGACGGTGACAATGAGCAGTTCTTC
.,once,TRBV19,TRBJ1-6,CASSMRGNSPLHF,TGTGCCAGTAGTATGCGGGGGAATTCACCCCTCCACTTT
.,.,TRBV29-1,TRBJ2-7,CSVESFGESSYEQYF,TGCAGCGTTGAATCATTCGGGGAGAGCTCCTACGAGCAGTACTTC
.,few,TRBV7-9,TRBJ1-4,CASSLEGTINEKLFF,TGTGCCAGCAGCTTGGAGGGGACCATTAATGAAAAACTGTTTTTT
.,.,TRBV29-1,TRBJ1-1,CSVAKGAGEAFF,TGCAGCGTGGCAAAGGGCGCGGGTGAAGCTTTCTTT
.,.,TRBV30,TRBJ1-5,CAWSVGQQAQHF,TGTGCCTGGAGTGTGGGTCAGCAGGCCCAGCATTTT
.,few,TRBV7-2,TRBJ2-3,CASSRLGADTQYF,TGTGCCAGCAGCCGTTTGGGGGCGGATACGCAGTATTTT
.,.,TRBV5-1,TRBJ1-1,CASSLAARSEAFF,TGCGCCAGCAGCTTGGCCGCCAGAAGTGAAGCTTTCTTT
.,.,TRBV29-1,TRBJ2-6,CSAALGTVAGANVLTF,TGCAGCGCTGCCCTCGGGACCGTTGCTGGGGCCAACGTCCTGACTTTC
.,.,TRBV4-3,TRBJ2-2,CASSQVGPGELFF,TGCGCCAGCAGCCAAGTAGGGCCCGGGGAGCTGTTTTTT
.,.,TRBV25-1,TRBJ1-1,CASRESGFNTEAFF,TGTGCCAGCAGAGAATCAGGGTTCAACACTGAAGCTTTCTTT
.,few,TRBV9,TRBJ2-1,CASSVRITEQFF,TGTGCCAGCAGCGTAAGAATTACTGAGCAGTTCTTC
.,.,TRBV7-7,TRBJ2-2,CASSPRGFIGELFF,TGTGCCAGCAGCCCTAGGGGCTTTATCGGGGAGCTGTTTTTT
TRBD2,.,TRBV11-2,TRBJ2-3,CASSLDSIAGGHTQYF,TGTGCCAGCAGCTTAGACTCAATAGCGGGGGGCCATACGCAGTATTTT
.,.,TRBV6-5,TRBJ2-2,CASSPGQNTGELFF,TGTGCCAGCAGTCCTGGACAGAACACCGGGGAGCTGTTTTTT